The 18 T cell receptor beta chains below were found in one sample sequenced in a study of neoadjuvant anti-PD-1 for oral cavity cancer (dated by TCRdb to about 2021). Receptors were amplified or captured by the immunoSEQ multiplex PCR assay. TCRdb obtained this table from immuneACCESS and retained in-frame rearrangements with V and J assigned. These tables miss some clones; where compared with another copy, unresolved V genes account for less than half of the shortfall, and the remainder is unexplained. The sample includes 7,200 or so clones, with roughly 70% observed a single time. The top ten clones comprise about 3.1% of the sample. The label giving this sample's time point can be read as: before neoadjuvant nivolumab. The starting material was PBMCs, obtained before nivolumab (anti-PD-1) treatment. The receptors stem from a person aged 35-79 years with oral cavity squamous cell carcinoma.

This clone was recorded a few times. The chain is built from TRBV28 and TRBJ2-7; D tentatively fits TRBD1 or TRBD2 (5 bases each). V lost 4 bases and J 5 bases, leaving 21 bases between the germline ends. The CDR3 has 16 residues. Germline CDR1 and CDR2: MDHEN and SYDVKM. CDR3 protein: CASSSIMGRKDHEQYF. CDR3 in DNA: TGTGCCAGCAGTTCAATTATGGGACGGAAAGACCACGAGCAGTACTTC.

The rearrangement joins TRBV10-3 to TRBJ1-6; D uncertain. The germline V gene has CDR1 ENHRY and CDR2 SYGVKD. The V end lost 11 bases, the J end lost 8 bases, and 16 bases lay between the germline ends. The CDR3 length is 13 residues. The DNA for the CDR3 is TGTGCCTCTAAGGCCACCGGAGATTCACCCCTCCACTTT. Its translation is CASKATGDSPLHF.

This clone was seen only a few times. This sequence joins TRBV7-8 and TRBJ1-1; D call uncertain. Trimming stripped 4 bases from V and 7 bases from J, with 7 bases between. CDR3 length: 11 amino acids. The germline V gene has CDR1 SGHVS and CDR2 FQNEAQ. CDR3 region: CASSSRYEAFF. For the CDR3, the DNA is TGTGCCAGCAGCTCCCGATATGAAGCTTTCTTT.

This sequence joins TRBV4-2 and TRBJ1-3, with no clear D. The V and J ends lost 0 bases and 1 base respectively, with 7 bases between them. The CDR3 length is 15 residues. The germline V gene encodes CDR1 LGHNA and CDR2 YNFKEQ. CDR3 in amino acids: CASSQDSSSGNTIYF. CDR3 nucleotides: TGTGCCAGCAGCCAAGATTCTAGTTCTGGAAACACCATATATTTT.

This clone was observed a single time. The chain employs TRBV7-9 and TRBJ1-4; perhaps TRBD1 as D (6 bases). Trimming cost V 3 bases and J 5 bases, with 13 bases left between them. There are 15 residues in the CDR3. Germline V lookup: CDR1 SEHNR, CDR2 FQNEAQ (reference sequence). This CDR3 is CASSFRQARNEKLFF. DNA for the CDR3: TGTGCCAGCAGCTTCCGACAGGCCAGAAATGAAAAACTGTTTTTT.

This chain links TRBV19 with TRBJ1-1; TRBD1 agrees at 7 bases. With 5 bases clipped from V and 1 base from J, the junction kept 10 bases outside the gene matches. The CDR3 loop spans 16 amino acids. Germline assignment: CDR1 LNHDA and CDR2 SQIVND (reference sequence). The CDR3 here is CASSRWRGQTNTEAFF. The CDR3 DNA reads TGTGCCAGTAGTCGATGGAGGGGGCAAACGAACACTGAAGCTTTCTTT. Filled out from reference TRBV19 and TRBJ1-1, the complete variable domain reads DGGITQSPKYLFRKEGQNVTLSCEQNLNHDAMYWYRQDPGQGLRLIYYSQIVNDFQKGDIAEGYSVSREKKESFPLTVTSAQKNPTAFYLCASSRWRGQTNTEAFFGQGTRLTVV.

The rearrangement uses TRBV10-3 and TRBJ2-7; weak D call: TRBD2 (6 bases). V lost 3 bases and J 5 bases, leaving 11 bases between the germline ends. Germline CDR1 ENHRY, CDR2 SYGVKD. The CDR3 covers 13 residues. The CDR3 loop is CAISEGGRDEQYF. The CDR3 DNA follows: TGTGCCATCAGTGAAGGAGGGCGGGACGAGCAGTACTTC.

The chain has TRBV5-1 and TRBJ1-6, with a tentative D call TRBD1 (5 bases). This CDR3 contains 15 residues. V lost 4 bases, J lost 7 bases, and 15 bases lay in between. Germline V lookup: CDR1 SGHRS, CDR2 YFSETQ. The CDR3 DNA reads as TGCGCCAGCAGCGGGGGTGGGAGGGAGAATTCACCCCTCCACTTT. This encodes CASSGGGRENSPLHF.

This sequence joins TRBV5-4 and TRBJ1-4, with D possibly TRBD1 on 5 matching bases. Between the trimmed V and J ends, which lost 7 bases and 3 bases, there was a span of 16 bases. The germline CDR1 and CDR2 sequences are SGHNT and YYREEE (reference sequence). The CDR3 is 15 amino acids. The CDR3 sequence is CASSMGGDPNEKLFF. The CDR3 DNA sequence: TGTGCCAGCTCCATGGGGGGAGACCCTAATGAAAAACTGTTTTTT.

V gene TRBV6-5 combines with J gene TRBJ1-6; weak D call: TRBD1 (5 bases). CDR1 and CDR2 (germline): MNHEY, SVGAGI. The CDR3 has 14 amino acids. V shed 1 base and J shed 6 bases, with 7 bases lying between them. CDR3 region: CASSYYQGNSPLHF. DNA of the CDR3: TGTGCCAGCAGTTACTATCAGGGTAATTCACCCCTCCACTTT.

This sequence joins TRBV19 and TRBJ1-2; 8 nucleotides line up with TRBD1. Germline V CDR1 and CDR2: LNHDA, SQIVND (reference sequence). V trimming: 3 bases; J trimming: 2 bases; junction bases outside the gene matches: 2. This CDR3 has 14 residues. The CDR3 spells CASSIQGANYGYTF. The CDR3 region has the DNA TGTGCCAGTAGTATTCAGGGGGCGAACTATGGCTACACCTTC.

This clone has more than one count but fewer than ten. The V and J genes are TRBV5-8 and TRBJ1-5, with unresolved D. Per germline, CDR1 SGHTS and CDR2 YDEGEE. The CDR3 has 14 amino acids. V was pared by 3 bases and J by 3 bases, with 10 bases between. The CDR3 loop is CASSYRATNQPQHF. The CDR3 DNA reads TGTGCCAGCAGCTACCGGGCCACCAATCAGCCCCAGCATTTT.

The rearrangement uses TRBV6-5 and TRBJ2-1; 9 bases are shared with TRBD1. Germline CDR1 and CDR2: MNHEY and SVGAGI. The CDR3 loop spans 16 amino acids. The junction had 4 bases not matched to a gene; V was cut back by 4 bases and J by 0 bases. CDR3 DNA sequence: TGTGCCAGCAGTTCTGGACAGGGGAGCTCCTACAATGAGCAGTTCTTC. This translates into CASSSGQGSSYNEQFF.

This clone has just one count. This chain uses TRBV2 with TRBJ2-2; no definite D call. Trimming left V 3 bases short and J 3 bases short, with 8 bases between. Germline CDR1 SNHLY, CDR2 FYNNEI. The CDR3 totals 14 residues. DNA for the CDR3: TGTGCCAGCAGTGAGGCGCCGTACACCGGGGAGCTGTTTTTT. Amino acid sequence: CASSEAPYTGELFF. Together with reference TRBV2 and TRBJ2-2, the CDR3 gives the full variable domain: EPEVTQTPSHQVTQMGQEVILRCVPISNHLYFYWYRQILGQKVEFLVSFYNNEISEKSEIFDDQFSVERPDGSNFTLKIRSTKLEDSAMYFCASSEAPYTGELFFGEGSRLTVL.

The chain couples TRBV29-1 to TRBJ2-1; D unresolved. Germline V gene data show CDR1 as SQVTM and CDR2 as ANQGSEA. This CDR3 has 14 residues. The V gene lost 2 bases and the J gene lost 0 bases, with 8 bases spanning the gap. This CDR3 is CSVESGLSYNEQFF. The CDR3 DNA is TGCAGCGTTGAATCCGGGCTCTCCTACAATGAGCAGTTCTTC.

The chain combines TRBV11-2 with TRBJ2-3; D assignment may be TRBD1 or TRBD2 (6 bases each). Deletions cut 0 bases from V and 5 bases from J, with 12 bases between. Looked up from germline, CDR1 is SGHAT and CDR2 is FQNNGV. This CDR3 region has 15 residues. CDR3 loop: CASSLDWGRGDTQYF. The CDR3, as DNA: TGTGCCAGCAGCTTAGATTGGGGGCGGGGAGATACGCAGTATTTT.

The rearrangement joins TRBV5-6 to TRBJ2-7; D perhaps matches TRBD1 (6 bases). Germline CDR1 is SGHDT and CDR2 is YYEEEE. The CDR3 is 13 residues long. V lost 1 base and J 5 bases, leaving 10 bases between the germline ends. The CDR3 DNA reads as TGTGCCAGCAGCTTGATCCAGGGGCACGAGCAGTACTTC. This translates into CASSLIQGHEQYF. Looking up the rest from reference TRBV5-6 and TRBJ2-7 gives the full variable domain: DAGVTQSPTHLIKTRGQQVTLRCSPKSGHDTVSWYQQALGQGPQFIFQYYEEEERQRGNFPDRFSGHQFPNYSSELNVNALLLGDSALYLCASSLIQGHEQYFGPGTRLTVT.

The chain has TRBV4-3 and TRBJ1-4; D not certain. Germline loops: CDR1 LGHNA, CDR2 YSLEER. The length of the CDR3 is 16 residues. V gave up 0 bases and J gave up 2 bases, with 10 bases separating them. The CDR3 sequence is CASSQDGWATNEKLFF. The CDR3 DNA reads TGCGCCAGCAGCCAAGATGGTTGGGCGACTAATGAAAAACTGTTTTTT.